The 10 T cell receptor beta chains listed next were all sequenced from one sample in a study of cytomegalovirus exposure and HLA in healthy donors. The PCR employed 60 Vbeta primers together with 13 Jbeta primers. Libraries were prepared by immunoSEQ multiplex PCR; TCRdb keeps only in-frame clonotypes and omits some of them. The sample yields roughly 86,000 clones, around two thirds seen once. The source material was PBMCs. The receptors stem from a man aged 30 to 39 in good health and CMV-seronegative.

The genes are TRBV6-6 and TRBJ2-5; D unresolved. The length of the CDR3 is 13 residues. In germline, CDR1 is MNHNY, CDR2 SVGAGI (reference sequence). V was clipped by 7 bases and J by 0 bases, with 9 bases between them. The CDR3 bases are TGTGCCAGCACTAGATCGTACCAAGAGACCCAGTACTTC. Encoded protein: CASTRSYQETQYF.

This clone was found a few times. V usage is TRBV7-3 and J usage is TRBJ2-1; the D gene is possibly TRBD2 (6 bases). The CDR3 length is 16 residues. Germline V gene sequence: CDR1 SGHTA, CDR2 FQGTGA. The V and J ends lost 0 bases and 6 bases respectively, with 15 bases between them. The DNA of the CDR3 is TGTGCCAGCAGCTTAACCGGGGGAGTCGACACCAATGAGCAGTTCTTC. Its translation is CASSLTGGVDTNEQFF.

This clone was seen a few times. This chain links TRBV10-3 with TRBJ2-7; D gene uncertain. Germline V gene sequence: CDR1 ENHRY, CDR2 SYGVKD. V shed 8 bases and J shed 2 bases, with 22 bases lying between them. The length of the CDR3 is 16 residues. Here the CDR3 DNA reads TGTGCCATCCCATACCCTAGGCGGAATACCACCTACGAGCAGTACTTC. Amino acids: CAIPYPRRNTTYEQYF.

This clone has a handful of counts. The chain uses TRBV7-8 and TRBJ2-2, with 8 bases identical to TRBD2. The CDR3 has 16 residues. V lost 4 bases, J lost 1 base, and 5 bases stayed unmatched. Germline V gene sequence: CDR1 SGHVS, CDR2 FQNEAQ. CDR3 nucleotide sequence: TGTGCCAGCAGCTCTGGGGCGGGAGGGAACACCGGGGAGCTGTTTTTT. Translating gives CASSSGAGGNTGELFF.

This clone was observed a single time. This chain connects TRBV19 to TRBJ2-1, with D perhaps TRBD1 (6 bases). Per germline, CDR1 LNHDA and CDR2 SQIVND (reference sequence). This CDR3 contains 16 residues. V was shortened by 3 bases and J by 2 bases, with 14 bases between the two germline ends. CDR3 sequence: CASSIRTVRPYNEQFF. As DNA, the CDR3 is TGTGCCAGTAGTATCCGGACAGTTAGACCCTACAATGAGCAGTTCTTC.

V is TRBV5-1 and J is TRBJ1-4; 8 bases align to TRBD1. CDR1 SGHRS and CDR2 YFSETQ come from the germline V gene. J gave up 6 bases and V 4 bases, and 8 bases lay outside the gene matches. The CDR3 runs 15 residues. The CDR3 spells CASSPATGAHEKLFF. The CDR3 DNA sequence: TGCGCCAGCAGCCCGGCGACAGGGGCCCATGAAAAACTGTTTTTT.

The V and J genes are TRBV5-1 and TRBJ1-4; D not resolved. Germline assignment: CDR1 SGHRS and CDR2 YFSETQ. The length of the CDR3 is 13 residues. V was pared by 5 bases and J by 7 bases, with 12 bases between. CDR3 sequence: CASSPVGREKLFF. CDR3 coding DNA: TGCGCCAGCAGTCCTGTTGGCCGTGAAAAACTGTTTTTT.

This chain links TRBV7-2 with TRBJ1-1; D not certain. Germline V lookup: CDR1 SGHTA, CDR2 FQGNSA. V dropped 5 bases and J dropped 4 bases, with 14 bases sitting between them. The CDR3 is 14 amino acids. The CDR3 here is CASSREPYGTEAFF. CDR3 coding DNA: TGTGCCAGCAGCAGAGAGCCTTACGGCACTGAAGCTTTCTTT.

There are a few counts of this clone. This chain uses TRBV15 with TRBJ1-2; 11 bases map to TRBD1. The V gene's germline CDR1 is LNHNV and CDR2 YYDKDF (reference sequence). Germline trimming cut 8 bases from V and 6 bases from J; bases unmatched to any gene: 8. CDR3 length equals 14 residues. The CDR3 is CATSQDRGPHGYTF. DNA of the CDR3: TGTGCCACCTCCCAGGACAGGGGGCCTCATGGCTACACCTTC.

The gene calls are TRBV28 and TRBJ2-7; unclear D gene. V was cut by 0 bases and J by 1 base, with 7 bases left in between. The germline V gene encodes CDR1 MDHEN and CDR2 SYDVKM. The CDR3 runs to 14 residues. The DNA for the CDR3 is TGTGCCAGCAGTTTATGGGTCGGGTCCTACGAGCAGTACTTC. Protein product: CASSLWVGSYEQYF.